This T cell receptor (beta chain) came from a study of T cells in localized non-small cell lung cancer. The CDR3 spans 14 residues. Germline-derived CDR1 and CDR2 are MNHEY and SVGAGI. Trimming removed 5 bases from V and 3 bases from J; junction bases left unmatched: 6. Assay: immunoSEQ multiplex PCR; the TCRdb copy retains only in-frame clones and omits some. The sample includes approximately 140,000 clones, around 92% seen only once; the top ten take approximately 1.7%. The rearrangement joins TRBV6-5 to TRBJ2-5; TRBD1 matches 7 bases. The clonotype was recovered from a female donor over 55 with stage I lung adenocarcinoma. The sequencing here drew on peripheral blood, taken before any cancer treatment. The CDR3 spells CASSLRDSKETQYF. As DNA, the CDR3 is TGTGCCAGCAGTCTCCGGGACAGCAAAGAGACCCAGTACTTC.